This entry concerns a single TCR beta chain. Its antigen remains unknown. Libraries were prepared by immunoSEQ multiplex PCR; TCRdb keeps only in-frame clonotypes and omits some of them. Of 90,000 or so clones in the sample, approximately 81% are singletons; the top ten hold 20% to 25%. This CDR3 spans 14 amino acids. Germline V gene lookup returns CDR1 MNHEY and CDR2 SMNVEV (reference sequence). V lost 2 bases and J lost 0, with 7 bases in between. This record comes from a study of cytomegalovirus exposure and HLA in healthy donors. Findings and caveats of the study: Rare sequences made up most TCRs, while some public TCRs were found in many donors.

The chain has TRBV27 and TRBJ1-1; D not resolved. The sequence derives from a man aged 18 to 29 in good health and CMV-seropositive. Input material: PBMCs. DNA for the CDR3: TGTGCCAGCAGTTTAAACAGAATGAACACTGAAGCTTTCTTT. Encoded protein: CASSLNRMNTEAFF.